The TCR beta chain under discussion was sequenced for a study of blood T cell repertoires in COVID-19 (dated by TCRdb to about 2020). Turning to the overall study: The collaborator samples originated in the United States, Italy and Spain and spanned the acute and convalescent phases of COVID-19. The dataset comprised deeply sampled blood TCRbeta repertoires from subjects exposed to, actively infected with, or recovered from COVID-19. The prospective study material was composed of cDNA or gDNA derived from T cells, B-cell-depleted T cells, or PBMCs. The repertoires were released in a freely available public database meant as a resource for research on the immune response to SARS-CoV-2. Samples were obtained from the ongoing ImmuneRACE study (first 160 participants) and from 1,000 to 1,500 subjects provided by 6 global collaborators. Nearly every sample came with metadata listing a de-identified subject ID, COVID-19 status, age in years and sex. Where HLA class I and class II types were available, the types were taken from metadata supplied by the sample provider, not from assay-based typing.

From the cysteine through the phenylalanine, the CDR3 covers 17 amino acids. The only DNA kept is the CDR3, 51 bases in frame from the first base. As encoded in the germline V gene, CDR1 is SGHDT while CDR2 is YYEEEE. The germline ends are 12 bases apart after V is trimmed by 2 bases and J by 0 bases. TCRbeta CDR3 regions were amplified from genomic DNA using the immunoSEQ Assay, a bias-controlled multiplex PCR. In the paper's pipeline: Nucleated cell counts per sample were estimated from amplification of reference gene primers within the assay. To quantify the absolute abundance of each unique TCRbeta CDR3 rearrangement, sequence reads were collapsed and filtered. For each sample, productive Simpson clonality was calculated by taking the square root of Simpson's diversity index across productive rearrangements. TCRdb obtained this table from immuneACCESS and retained in-frame rearrangements with V and J assigned. These tables miss some clones; where compared with another copy, unresolved V genes account for less than half of the shortfall, and the remainder is unexplained. That table gives V, J and clone size, and the DNA gave D and trimming. For this sample the table gives just over 350,000 clones, of which 80% to 90% were detected only once. About 7.6% of the sample comes from the top ten.

In this sample, this clone turned up a few times. Its specific antigen is unknown. Within one base of it there is no much larger clone, and no base qualities were kept. Overall results and qualifications from the work: How much clinical and demographic metadata was included differed by source and by participant, and the metadata was provided uncurated.

At one collaborating source in Seattle, patients were enrolled during active infection and were followed longitudinally through the course of disease. Whole blood was collected in K2EDTA tubes by collaborating institutions according to the institutions' own protocols. For TCRbeta analysis, collaborators shipped samples in one of three forms: frozen whole blood, isolated PBMCs, or DNA extracted from either of those sample types. The receptor was isolated from a woman aged 55-70 years with COVID-19, enrolled during active disease. Input material: peripheral blood. The chain was built from TRBV5-6 and TRBJ1-6; TRBD1 might be the D gene, on 6 matching bases. The bases are TGTGCCAGCAGCTTAGGACAGAGGAGCTCCTATAATTCACCCCTCCACTTT. This is translated as CASSLGQRSSYNSPLHF.